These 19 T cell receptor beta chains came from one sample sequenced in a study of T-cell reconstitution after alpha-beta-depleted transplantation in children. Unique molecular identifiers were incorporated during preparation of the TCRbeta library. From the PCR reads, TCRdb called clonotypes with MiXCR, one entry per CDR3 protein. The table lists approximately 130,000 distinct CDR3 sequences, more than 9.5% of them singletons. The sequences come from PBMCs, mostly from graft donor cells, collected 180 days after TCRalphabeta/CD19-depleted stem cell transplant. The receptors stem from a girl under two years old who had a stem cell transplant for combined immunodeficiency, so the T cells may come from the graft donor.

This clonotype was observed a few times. CDR3 DNA: TGTGCCAGCAGCCAGCTGGGACGGACGAACACTGAAGCTTTCTTT. Its protein product is CASSQLGRTNTEAFF. The chain couples TRBV14 to TRBJ1-1; D might be TRBD1 (5 bases). Trimming stripped 3 bases from V and 1 base from J, with 12 bases between. The CDR3 runs 15 residues. CDR1 is SGHDN, CDR2 FVKESK, per germline.

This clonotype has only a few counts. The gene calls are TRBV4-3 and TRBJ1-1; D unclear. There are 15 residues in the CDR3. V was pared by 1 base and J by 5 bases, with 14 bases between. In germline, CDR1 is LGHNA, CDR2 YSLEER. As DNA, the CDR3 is TGCGCCAGCAGCCAAGGCACCTGGAGAAGGACTGAAGCTTTCTTT. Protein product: CASSQGTWRRTEAFF.

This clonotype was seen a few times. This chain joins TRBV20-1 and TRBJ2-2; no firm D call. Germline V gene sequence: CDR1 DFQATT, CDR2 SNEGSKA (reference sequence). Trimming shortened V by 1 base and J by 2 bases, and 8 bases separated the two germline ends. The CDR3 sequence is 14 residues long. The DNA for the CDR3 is TGCAGTGCTAGAGGGCGCGTCAACACCGGGGAGCTGTTTTTT. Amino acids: CSARGRVNTGELFF.

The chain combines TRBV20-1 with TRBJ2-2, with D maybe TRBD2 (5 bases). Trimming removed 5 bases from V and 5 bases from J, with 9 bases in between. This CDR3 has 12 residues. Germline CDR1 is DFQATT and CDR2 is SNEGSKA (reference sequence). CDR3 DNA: TGCAGTGCTCATCGGGGAACCGGGGAGCTGTTTTTT. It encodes CSAHRGTGELFF.

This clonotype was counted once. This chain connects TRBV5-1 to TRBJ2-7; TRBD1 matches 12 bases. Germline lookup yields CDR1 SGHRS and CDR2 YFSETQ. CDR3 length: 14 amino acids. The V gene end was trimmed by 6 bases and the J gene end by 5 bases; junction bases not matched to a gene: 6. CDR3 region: CASIQGQGANEQYF. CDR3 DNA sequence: TGCGCCAGCATCCAGGGACAGGGGGCCAACGAGCAGTACTTC.

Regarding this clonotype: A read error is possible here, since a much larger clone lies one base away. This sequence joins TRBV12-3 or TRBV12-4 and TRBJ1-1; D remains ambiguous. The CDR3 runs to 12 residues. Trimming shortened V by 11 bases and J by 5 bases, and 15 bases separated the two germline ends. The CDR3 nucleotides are TGTGCCGGCTCCCAAGTAGGGACTGAAGCTTTCTTT. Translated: CAGSQVGTEAFF.

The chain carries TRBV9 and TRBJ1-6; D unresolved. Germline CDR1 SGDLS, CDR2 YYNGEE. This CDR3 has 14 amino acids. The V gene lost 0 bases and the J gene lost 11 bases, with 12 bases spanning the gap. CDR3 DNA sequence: TGTGCCAGCAGCGTAGGGTGGGGAGATGCACCCCTCCACTTT. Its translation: CASSVGWGDAPLHF.

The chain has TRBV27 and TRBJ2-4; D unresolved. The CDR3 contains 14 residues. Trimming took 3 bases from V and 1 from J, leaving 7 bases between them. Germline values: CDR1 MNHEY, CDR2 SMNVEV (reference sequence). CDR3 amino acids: CASSFSMAKNIQYF. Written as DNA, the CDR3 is TGTGCCAGCAGTTTTTCTATGGCCAAAAACATTCAGTACTTC.

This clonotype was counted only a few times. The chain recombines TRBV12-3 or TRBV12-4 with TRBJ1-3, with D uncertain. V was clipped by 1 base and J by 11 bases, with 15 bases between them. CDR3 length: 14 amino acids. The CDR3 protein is CASSLGHQGVPIYF. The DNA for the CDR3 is TGTGCCAGCAGTTTAGGACACCAAGGAGTCCCCATATATTTT.

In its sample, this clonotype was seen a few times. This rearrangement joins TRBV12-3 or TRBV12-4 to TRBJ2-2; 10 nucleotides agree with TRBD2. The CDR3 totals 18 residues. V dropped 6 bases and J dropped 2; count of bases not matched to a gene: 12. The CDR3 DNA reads TGTGCCAGCAGGTCGGGAGCGGGAGGGCCGGTTAACACCGGGGAGCTGTTTTTT. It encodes CASRSGAGGPVNTGELFF.

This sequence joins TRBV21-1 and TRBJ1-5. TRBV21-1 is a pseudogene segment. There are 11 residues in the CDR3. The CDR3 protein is CASSKDQPQHF. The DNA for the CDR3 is TGTGCCAGCAGCAAGGATCAGCCCCAGCATTTT.

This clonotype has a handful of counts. Written as DNA, the CDR3 is TGCAGTGCTAGAGGGGGAGGTAGCAGGGCCGTTAGGGAGACCCAGTACTTC. Protein sequence: CSARGGGSRAVRETQYF. The chain uses TRBV20-1 and TRBJ2-5; tentative D call: TRBD2 (6 bases). Germline V lookup: CDR1 DFQATT, CDR2 SNEGSKA (reference sequence). V gave up 1 base and J gave up 5 bases, with 23 bases separating them. CDR3 length: 17 residues.

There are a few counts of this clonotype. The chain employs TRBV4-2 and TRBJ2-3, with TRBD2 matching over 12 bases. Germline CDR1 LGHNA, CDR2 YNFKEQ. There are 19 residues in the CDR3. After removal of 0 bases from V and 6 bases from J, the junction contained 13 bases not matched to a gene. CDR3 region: CASSQDRASGGAAPDTQYF. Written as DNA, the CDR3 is TGTGCCAGCAGCCAAGATCGGGCTAGCGGGGGGGCGGCTCCCGATACGCAGTATTTT.

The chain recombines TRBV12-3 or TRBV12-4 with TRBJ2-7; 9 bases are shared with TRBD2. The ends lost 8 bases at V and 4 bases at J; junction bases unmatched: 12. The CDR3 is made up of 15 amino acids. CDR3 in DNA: TGTGCCAGCGGGAGGGCGGGAGGGCCCCCTTACGAGCAGTACTTC. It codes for CASGRAGGPPYEQYF.

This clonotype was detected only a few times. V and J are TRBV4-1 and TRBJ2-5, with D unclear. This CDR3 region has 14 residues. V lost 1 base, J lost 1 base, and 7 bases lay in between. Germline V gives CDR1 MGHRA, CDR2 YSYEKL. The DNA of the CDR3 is TGCGCCAGCAGCCAAGTGAGAGGCCAAGAGACCCAGTACTTC. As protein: CASSQVRGQETQYF.

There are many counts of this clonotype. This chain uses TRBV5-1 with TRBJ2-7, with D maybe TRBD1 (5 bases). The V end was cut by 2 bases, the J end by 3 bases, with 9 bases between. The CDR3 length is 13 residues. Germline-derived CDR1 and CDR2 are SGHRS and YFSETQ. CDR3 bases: TGCGCCAGCAGCTTAGCAGGGTTCTACGAGCAGTACTTC. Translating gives CASSLAGFYEQYF. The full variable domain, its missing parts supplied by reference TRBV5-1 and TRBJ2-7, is KAGVTQTPRYLIKTRGQQVTLSCSPISGHRSVSWYQQTPGQGLQFLFEYFSETQRNKGNFPGRFSGRQFSNSRSEMNVSTLELGDSALYLCASSLAGFYEQYFGPGTRLTVT.

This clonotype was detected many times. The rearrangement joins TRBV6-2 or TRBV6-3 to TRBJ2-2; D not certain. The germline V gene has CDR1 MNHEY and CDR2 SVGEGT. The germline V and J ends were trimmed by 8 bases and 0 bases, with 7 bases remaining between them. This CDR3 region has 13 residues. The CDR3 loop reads CASGPANTGELFF. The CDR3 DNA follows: TGTGCCAGCGGACCCGCGAACACCGGGGAGCTGTTTTTT.

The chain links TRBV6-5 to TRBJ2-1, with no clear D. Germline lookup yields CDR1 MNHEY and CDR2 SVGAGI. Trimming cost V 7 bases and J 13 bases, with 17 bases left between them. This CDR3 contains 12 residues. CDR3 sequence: CASKSYSGDQFF. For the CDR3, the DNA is TGTGCCAGCAAATCTTACTCGGGTGACCAGTTCTTC.

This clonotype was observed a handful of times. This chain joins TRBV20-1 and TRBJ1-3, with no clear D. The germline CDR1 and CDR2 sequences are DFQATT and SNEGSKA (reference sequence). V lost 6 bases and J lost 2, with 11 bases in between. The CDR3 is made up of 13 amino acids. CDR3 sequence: CSAQSWAGNTIYF. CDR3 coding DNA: TGCAGTGCGCAAAGCTGGGCTGGAAACACCATATATTTT.